This TCR beta chain stems from a study of control samples from healthy donors and cancer patients. Libraries were prepared by immunoSEQ multiplex PCR; TCRdb keeps only in-frame clonotypes and omits some of them. This table holds approximately 190,000 clones. Germline assignment: CDR1 SEHNR and CDR2 FQNEAQ (reference sequence). The V gene lost 10 bases and the J gene lost 6 bases, with 15 bases spanning the gap. There are 12 residues in the CDR3. The source material was blood. The V call is TRBV7-9, the J call TRBJ1-1; D possibly corresponds to TRBD1 (5 bases). The source of this sequence is a woman between 25 and 40 years old in good health. Here the CDR3 reads CAIEEGTAEAFF. In nucleotides, the CDR3 is TGTGCCATTGAGGAGGGGACCGCTGAAGCTTTCTTT.